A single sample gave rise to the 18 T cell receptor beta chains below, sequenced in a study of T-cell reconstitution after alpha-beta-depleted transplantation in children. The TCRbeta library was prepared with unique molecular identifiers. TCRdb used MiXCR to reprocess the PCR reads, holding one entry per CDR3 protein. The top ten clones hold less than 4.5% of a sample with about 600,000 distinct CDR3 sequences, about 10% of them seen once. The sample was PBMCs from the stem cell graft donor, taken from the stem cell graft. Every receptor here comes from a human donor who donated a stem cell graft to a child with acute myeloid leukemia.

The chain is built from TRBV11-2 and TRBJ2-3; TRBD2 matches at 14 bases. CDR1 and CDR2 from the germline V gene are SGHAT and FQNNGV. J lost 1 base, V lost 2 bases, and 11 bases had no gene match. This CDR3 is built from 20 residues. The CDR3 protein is CASSLMGGTSGSSGTDTQYF. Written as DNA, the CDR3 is TGTGCCAGCAGCTTAATGGGGGGGACTAGCGGGAGTAGTGGCACAGATACGCAGTATTTT.

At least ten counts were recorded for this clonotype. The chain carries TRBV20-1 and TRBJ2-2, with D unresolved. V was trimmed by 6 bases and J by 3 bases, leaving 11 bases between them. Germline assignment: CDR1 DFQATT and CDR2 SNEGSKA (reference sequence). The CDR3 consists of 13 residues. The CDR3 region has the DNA TGCAGTGCCGGACGGGTGGACACCGGGGAGCTGTTTTTT. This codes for CSAGRVDTGELFF.

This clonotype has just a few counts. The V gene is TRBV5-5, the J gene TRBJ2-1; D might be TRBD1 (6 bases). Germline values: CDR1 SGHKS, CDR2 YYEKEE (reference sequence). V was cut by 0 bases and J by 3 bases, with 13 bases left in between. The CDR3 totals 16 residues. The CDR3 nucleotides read TGTGCCAGCAGCTTGGCCCCCAAGGACAGCTACAATGAGCAGTTCTTC. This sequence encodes CASSLAPKDSYNEQFF.

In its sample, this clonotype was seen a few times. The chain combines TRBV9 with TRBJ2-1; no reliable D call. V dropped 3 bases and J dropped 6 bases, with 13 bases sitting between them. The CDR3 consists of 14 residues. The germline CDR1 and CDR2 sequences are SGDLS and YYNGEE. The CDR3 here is CASSAEDLGNEQFF. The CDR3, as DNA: TGTGCCAGCAGCGCAGAAGACCTGGGCAATGAGCAGTTCTTC.

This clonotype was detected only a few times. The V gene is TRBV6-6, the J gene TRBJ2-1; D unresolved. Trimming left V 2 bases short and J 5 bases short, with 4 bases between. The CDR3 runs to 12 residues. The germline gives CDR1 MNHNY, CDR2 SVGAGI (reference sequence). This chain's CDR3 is CASSYVDNEQFF. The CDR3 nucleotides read TGTGCCAGCAGTTACGTGGACAATGAGCAGTTCTTC.

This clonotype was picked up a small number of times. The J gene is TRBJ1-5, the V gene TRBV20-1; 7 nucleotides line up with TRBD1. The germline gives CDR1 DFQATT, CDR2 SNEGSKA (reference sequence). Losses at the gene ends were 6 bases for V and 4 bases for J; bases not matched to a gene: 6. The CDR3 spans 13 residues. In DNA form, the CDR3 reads TGCAGTGCCCAGACAGGGCCGAATCAGCCCCAGCATTTT. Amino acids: CSAQTGPNQPQHF.

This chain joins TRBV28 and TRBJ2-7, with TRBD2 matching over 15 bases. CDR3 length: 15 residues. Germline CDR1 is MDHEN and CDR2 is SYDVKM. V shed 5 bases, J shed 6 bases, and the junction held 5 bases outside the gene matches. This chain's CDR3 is CASSHGGLAGGEQYF. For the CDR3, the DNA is TGTGCCAGCAGTCATGGGGGACTAGCGGGAGGCGAGCAGTACTTC. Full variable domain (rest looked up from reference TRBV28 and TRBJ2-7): DVKVTQSSRYLVKRTGEKVFLECVQDMDHENMFWYRQDPGLGLRLIYFSYDVKMKEKGDIPEGYSVSREKKERFSLILESASTNQTSMYLCASSHGGLAGGEQYFGPGTRLTVT.

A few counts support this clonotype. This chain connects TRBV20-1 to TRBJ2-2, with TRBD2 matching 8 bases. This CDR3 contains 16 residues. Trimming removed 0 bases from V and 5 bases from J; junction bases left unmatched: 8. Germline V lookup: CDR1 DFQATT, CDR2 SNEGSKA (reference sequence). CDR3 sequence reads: CSARERLAGLTGELFF. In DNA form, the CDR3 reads TGCAGTGCTAGAGAGAGGCTAGCGGGTCTAACCGGGGAGCTGTTTTTT.

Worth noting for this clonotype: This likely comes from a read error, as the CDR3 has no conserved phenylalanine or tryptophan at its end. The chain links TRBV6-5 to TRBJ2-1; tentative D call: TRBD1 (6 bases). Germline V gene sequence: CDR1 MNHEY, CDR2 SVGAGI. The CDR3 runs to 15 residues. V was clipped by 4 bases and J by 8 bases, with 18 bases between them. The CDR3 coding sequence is TGTGCCAGCAGTTGGGGGCAGGGTTATATGGATGAGCAGTTCGTC. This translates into CASSWGQGYMDEQFV.

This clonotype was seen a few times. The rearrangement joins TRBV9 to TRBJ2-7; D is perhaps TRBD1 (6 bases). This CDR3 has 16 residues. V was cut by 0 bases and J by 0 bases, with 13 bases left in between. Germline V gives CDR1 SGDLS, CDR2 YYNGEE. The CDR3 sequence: CASSVEPGDGSYEQYF. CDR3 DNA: TGTGCCAGCAGCGTAGAACCAGGGGATGGCTCCTACGAGCAGTACTTC.

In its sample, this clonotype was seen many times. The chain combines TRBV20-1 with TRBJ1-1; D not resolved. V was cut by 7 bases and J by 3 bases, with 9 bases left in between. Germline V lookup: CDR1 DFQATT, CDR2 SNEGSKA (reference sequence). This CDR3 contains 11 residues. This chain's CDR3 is CSGLRYTEAFF. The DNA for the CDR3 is TGCAGTGGACTTAGGTACACTGAAGCTTTCTTT.

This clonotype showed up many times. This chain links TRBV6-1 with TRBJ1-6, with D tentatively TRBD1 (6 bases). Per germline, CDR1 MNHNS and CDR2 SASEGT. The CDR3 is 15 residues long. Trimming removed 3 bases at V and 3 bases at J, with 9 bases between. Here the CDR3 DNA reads TGTGCCAGCAGTGAGGGACAATTCTATAATTCACCCCTCCACTTT. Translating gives CASSEGQFYNSPLHF.

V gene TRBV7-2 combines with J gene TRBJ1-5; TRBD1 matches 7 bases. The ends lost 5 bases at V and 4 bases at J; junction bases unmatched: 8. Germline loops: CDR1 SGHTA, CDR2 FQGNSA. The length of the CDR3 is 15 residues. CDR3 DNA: TGTGCCAGCAGCACACAGGGGTCGAAGAATCAGCCCCAGCATTTT. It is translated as CASSTQGSKNQPQHF.

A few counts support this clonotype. The CDR3 coding sequence is TGTGCCAGCAGCCCGGAGGGGCGGACCTACGAGCAGTACTTC. It translates to CASSPEGRTYEQYF. The chain recombines TRBV9 with TRBJ2-7; TRBD2 is a possible D gene (6 bases). Germline V gene sequence: CDR1 SGDLS, CDR2 YYNGEE. There are 14 residues in the CDR3. V was shortened by 4 bases and J by 2 bases, with 13 bases between the two germline ends.

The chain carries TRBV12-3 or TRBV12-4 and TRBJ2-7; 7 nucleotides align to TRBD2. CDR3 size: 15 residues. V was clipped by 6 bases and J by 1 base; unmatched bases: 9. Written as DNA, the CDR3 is TGTGCCAGCAGCATACTAGCGTCTATATCCTACGAGCAGTACTTC. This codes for CASSILASISYEQYF.

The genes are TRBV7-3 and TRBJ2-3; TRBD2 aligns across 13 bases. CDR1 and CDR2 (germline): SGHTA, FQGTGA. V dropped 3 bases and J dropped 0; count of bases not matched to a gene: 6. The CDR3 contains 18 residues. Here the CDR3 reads CASSFGLAGDPSTDTQYF. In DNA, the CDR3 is TGTGCCAGCAGCTTTGGACTAGCGGGGGACCCTAGCACAGATACGCAGTATTTT. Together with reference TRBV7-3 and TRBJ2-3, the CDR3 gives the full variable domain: GAGVSQTPSNKVTEKGKYVELRCDPISGHTALYWYRQSLGQGPEFLIYFQGTGAADDSGLPNDRFFAVRPEGSVSTLKIQRTERGDSAVYLCASSFGLAGDPSTDTQYFGPGTRLTVL.

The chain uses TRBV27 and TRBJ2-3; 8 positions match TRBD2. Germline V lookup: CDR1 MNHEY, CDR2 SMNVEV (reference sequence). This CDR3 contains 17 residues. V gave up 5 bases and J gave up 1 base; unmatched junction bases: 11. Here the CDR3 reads CASSLLRFSGGTDTQYF. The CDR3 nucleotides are TGTGCCAGCAGTCTCCTCCGGTTTAGCGGGGGCACAGATACGCAGTATTTT.

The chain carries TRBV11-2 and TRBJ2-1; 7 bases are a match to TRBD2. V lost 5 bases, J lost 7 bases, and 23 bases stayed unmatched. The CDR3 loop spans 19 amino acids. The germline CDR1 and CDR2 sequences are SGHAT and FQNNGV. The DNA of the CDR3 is TGTGCCAGCAGCGCCCGAAAACCCCTGGGGAGCGGGAAGGTTAATGAGCAGTTCTTC. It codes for CASSARKPLGSGKVNEQFF.